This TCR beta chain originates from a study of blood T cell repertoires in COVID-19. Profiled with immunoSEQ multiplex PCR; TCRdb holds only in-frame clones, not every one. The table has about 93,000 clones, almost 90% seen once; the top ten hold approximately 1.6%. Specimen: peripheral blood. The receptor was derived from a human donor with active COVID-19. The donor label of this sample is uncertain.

The CDR3 nucleotides are TGTGCCAGCAGCCCCTACGAGGGGGCCGGCGAGCAGTACTTC. As protein: CASSPYEGAGEQYF. This chain joins TRBV11-3 and TRBJ2-7; 7 positions match TRBD1. V lost 5 bases, J lost 6 bases, and 10 bases stayed unmatched. The germline V gene has CDR1 SGHNT and CDR2 YENEEA. The CDR3 runs 14 residues.